This T cell receptor beta chain was found in a study of control samples from healthy donors and cancer patients. The table came from immunoSEQ multiplex PCR; TCRdb's copy has only in-frame clones and leaves some out. The sample comprises 150,000 to 200,000 clones, roughly 90% of which are singletons, and around 12% rests with the top ten. The CDR3 contains 15 residues. J gave up 4 bases and V 4 bases, and 9 bases lay outside the gene matches. The V gene's germline CDR1 is MNHNY and CDR2 SVGAGI (reference sequence). The sequence came from a man in his thirties or forties in good health. J is TRBJ2-7 and V is TRBV6-6, with 8 nucleotides matching TRBD1. The sequenced material came from blood. CDR3 loop: CASSSPTGARYEQYF. CDR3 DNA sequence: TGTGCCAGCAGTTCGCCGACAGGGGCCAGATACGAGCAGTACTTC.